This TCR beta chain was identified during a study of T cells in localized non-small cell lung cancer. Details on this clone: Antigen unknown.

Broader study findings: For the top 100 tumor clones, a median roughly 55 also appeared in adjacent lung. T cell clonality was highest in uninvolved adjacent lung, above tumor.

Trimming left V 6 bases short and J 4 bases short, with 13 bases between. Germline loops: CDR1 MNHEY, CDR2 SVGAGI. The CDR3 runs 13 residues. The data were produced by immunoSEQ multiplex PCR, yet TCRdb's version contains in-frame clones alone and is incomplete. This table holds about 40,000 clones, approximately 83% found once. The chain links TRBV6-5 to TRBJ2-7; D is uncertain. This TCR came from a man aged 40-75 years with stage I lung adenocarcinoma. The starting material was peripheral blood, obtained before any cancer treatment. The CDR3 bases are TGTGCCAGCAGACGGTCAACACCTTACGAGCAGTACTTC. It yields the protein CASRRSTPYEQYF.